The 32 T cell receptor beta chains below were found in one sample sequenced in a study of cytomegalovirus exposure and HLA in healthy donors. Amplification used 60 Vbeta primers and 13 Jbeta primers. Libraries were prepared by immunoSEQ multiplex PCR; TCRdb keeps only in-frame clonotypes and omits some of them. Here the sample spans 76,000 or so clones, roughly 73% being singletons. The specimen sequenced was PBMCs. Source of these receptors: a woman in her thirties or forties in good health and CMV-seropositive.

V usage is TRBV27 and J usage is TRBJ1-1; 10 bases are a match to TRBD1. Germline lookup yields CDR1 MNHEY and CDR2 SMNVEV (reference sequence). The CDR3 length is 15 residues. V was pared by 1 base and J by 6 bases, with 5 bases of the junction left unmatched. CDR3 coding DNA: TGTGCCAGCAGTTTATTCTCGACAGGGGGCGCTGAAGCTTTCTTT. Protein product: CASSLFSTGGAEAFF.

The V gene is TRBV5-1, the J gene TRBJ1-5, with TRBD1 as a possible D gene (6 bases). Deletions cut 2 bases from V and 7 bases from J, with 13 bases between. There are 14 residues in the CDR3. CDR1 SGHRS and CDR2 YFSETQ come from the germline V gene. The CDR3 bases are TGCGCCAGCAGCTTAGACTCAGGGGTGCAGCCCCAGCATTTT. It translates to CASSLDSGVQPQHF.

The chain joins TRBV27 to TRBJ1-5; 9 bases fit TRBD1. The V gene end was trimmed by 5 bases and the J gene end by 6 bases; junction bases not matched to a gene: 5. The length of the CDR3 is 14 residues. The germline gives CDR1 MNHEY, CDR2 SMNVEV (reference sequence). The CDR3 bases are TGTGCCAGCAGTGATAGACAGGGGGGTCAGCCCCAGCATTTT. It yields the protein CASSDRQGGQPQHF.

The sample holds one count of this clone. This chain connects TRBV10-2 to TRBJ2-3; maybe TRBD2 (5 bases). This CDR3 comprises 16 residues. Germline values: CDR1 WSHSY, CDR2 SAAADI. Trimming left V 3 bases short and J 8 bases short, with 21 bases between. The CDR3 here is CASSDNSAASVGTQYF. In nucleotides, the CDR3 is TGCGCCAGCAGTGACAATAGCGCCGCGAGTGTGGGTACGCAGTATTTT.

The gene calls are TRBV19 and TRBJ2-5; D is uncertain. V shed 3 bases and J shed 2 bases, with 13 bases lying between them. In germline, CDR1 is LNHDA, CDR2 SQIVND (reference sequence). The CDR3 totals 15 residues. The CDR3 DNA reads TGTGCCAGTAGTATCCCCGGTGGGCCACAAGAGACCCAGTACTTC. This sequence encodes CASSIPGGPQETQYF.

V is TRBV4-3 and J is TRBJ1-1; tentative D call: TRBD1 (6 bases). The V end was cut by 3 bases, the J end by 0 bases, with 8 bases between. Germline loops: CDR1 LGHNA, CDR2 YSLEER. The length of the CDR3 is 14 residues. The CDR3 DNA follows: TGCGCCAGCAGCCAGGGACATGTGAACACTGAAGCTTTCTTT. Protein sequence: CASSQGHVNTEAFF.

The rearrangement joins TRBV6-1 to TRBJ2-3, with D maybe TRBD1 (5 bases). Per the germline V gene, CDR1 is MNHNS and CDR2 is SASEGT. Trimming cost V 6 bases and J 5 bases, with 15 bases left between them. This CDR3 contains 14 residues. The CDR3 loop is CASRQGSLIDTQYF. The CDR3 nucleotides are TGTGCCAGCAGGCAGGGATCTTTAATAGATACGCAGTATTTT.

The CDR3 DNA reads TGTGCCAGCAGCGAGTTACAGGGAATCCATGGCTACACCTTC. Protein: CASSELQGIHGYTF. The chain joins TRBV2 to TRBJ1-2; the D gene is possibly TRBD1 (6 bases). CDR1 is SNHLY, CDR2 FYNNEI, per germline. Trimming removed 6 bases at V and 6 bases at J, with 17 bases between. The CDR3 covers 14 residues.

V gene TRBV5-4 combines with J gene TRBJ2-1, with 9 positions matching TRBD1. Trimming cost V 7 bases and J 5 bases; bases outside gene matches: 7. Germline assignment: CDR1 SGHNT and CDR2 YYREEE (reference sequence). The CDR3 length is 14 residues. Written as DNA, the CDR3 is TGTGCCAGCCGGGACAGGGATTCCAACAATGAGCAGTTCTTC. This translates into CASRDRDSNNEQFF.

V is TRBV7-8 and J is TRBJ1-5, with D tentatively TRBD1 (5 bases). Germline CDR1 SGHVS, CDR2 FQNEAQ. The CDR3 runs to 16 residues. V dropped 2 bases and J dropped 4 bases, with 15 bases sitting between them. The CDR3 sequence: CASSLQGRLRNQPQHF. CDR3 nucleotide sequence: TGTGCCAGCAGCTTACAGGGCCGCTTAAGAAATCAGCCCCAGCATTTT. Full variable domain (outside the CDR3, taken from reference TRBV7-8 and TRBJ1-5): GAGVSQSPRYKVAKRGQDVALRCDPISGHVSLFWYQQALGQGPEFLTYFQNEAQLDKSGLPSDRFFAERPEGSVSTLKIQRTQQEDSAVYLCASSLQGRLRNQPQHFGDGTRLSIL.

The rearrangement uses TRBV7-2 and TRBJ2-7; no clear D. Trimming removed 5 bases at V and 3 bases at J, with 8 bases between. This CDR3 comprises 12 residues. The V gene's germline CDR1 is SGHTA and CDR2 FQGNSA. CDR3 in DNA: TGTGCCAGCAGCCCGAGAGTCTACGAGCAGTACTTC. Translation: CASSPRVYEQYF.

J is TRBJ2-7 and V is TRBV9, with 10 bases fitting TRBD2. V dropped 1 base and J dropped 5; count of bases not matched to a gene: 3. CDR3 length equals 14 residues. Germline CDR1 SGDLS, CDR2 YYNGEE. The CDR3 region is CASSVRAGGHEQYF. Here the CDR3 DNA reads TGTGCCAGCAGCGTAAGAGCGGGGGGGCACGAGCAGTACTTC.

The chain links TRBV19 to TRBJ2-1; 8 nucleotides match TRBD2. Trimming took 3 bases from V and 4 from J; bases not matched to a gene: 8. The CDR3 consists of 16 residues. Germline lookup yields CDR1 LNHDA and CDR2 SQIVND (reference sequence). The CDR3 loop is CASSISGLAKYNEQFF. As DNA, the CDR3 is TGTGCCAGTAGTATCTCTGGACTAGCTAAGTACAATGAGCAGTTCTTC.

The chain has TRBV28 and TRBJ2-2, with D possibly being TRBD2 (5 bases). Trimming removed 4 bases at V and 3 bases at J, with 12 bases between. The CDR3 covers 15 residues. CDR1 and CDR2 from the germline V gene are MDHEN and SYDVKM. The CDR3 DNA reads as TGTGCCAGCAGTTCCGTAGCGAGATACACCGGGGAGCTGTTTTTT. Translation gives CASSSVARYTGELFF.

The chain couples TRBV10-2 to TRBJ2-2; no definite D call. Trimming left V 6 bases short and J 1 base short, with 12 bases between. This CDR3 region has 15 residues. In germline, CDR1 is WSHSY, CDR2 SAAADI. The CDR3 sequence: CASRPELLNTGELFF. The DNA of the CDR3 is TGCGCCAGCAGACCGGAGCTACTGAACACCGGGGAGCTGTTTTTT.

This clone was recorded a few times. The chain has TRBV10-2 and TRBJ2-2; possibly TRBD2 for D (7 bases). From germline, CDR1 is WSHSY and CDR2 SAAADI. V gave up 3 bases and J gave up 4 bases, with 15 bases separating them. The CDR3 length is 16 residues. CDR3 sequence (DNA): TGCGCCAGCAGTGATCCGGCGGGGGCTAGCACCGGGGAGCTGTTTTTT. This codes for CASSDPAGASTGELFF.

V usage is TRBV4-1 and J usage is TRBJ1-1, with D possibly matching TRBD1 (5 bases). Germline V CDR1 and CDR2: MGHRA, YSYEKL. The CDR3 spans 15 residues. V lost 0 bases to trimming and J lost 5 bases, with 13 bases between them. The CDR3 spells CASSQELAGGTEAFF. DNA for the CDR3: TGCGCCAGCAGCCAAGAGTTGGCGGGGGGGACTGAAGCTTTCTTT.

The chain uses TRBV2 and TRBJ2-7, with D tentatively TRBD2 (6 bases). The V end was cut by 3 bases, the J end by 1 base, with 13 bases between. The CDR3 is made up of 15 amino acids. The germline V gene encodes CDR1 SNHLY and CDR2 FYNNEI. CDR3 in DNA: TGTGCCAGCAGTGACCTAGGGGCGGGGTCCTACGAGCAGTACTTC. Translating it yields CASSDLGAGSYEQYF.

The J gene is TRBJ2-5, the V gene TRBV29-1; D might be TRBD1 (5 bases). The CDR3 contains 12 residues. V was pared by 6 bases and J by 1 base, with 9 bases between. Germline values: CDR1 SQVTM, CDR2 ANQGSEA. The CDR3 region has the DNA TGCAGCGTGGGGCGGATCCAAGAGACCCAGTACTTC. As protein: CSVGRIQETQYF.

A few counts support this clone. The CDR3 region is CASSATNRGNYGYTF. In DNA form, the CDR3 reads TGTGCCAGCAGCGCAACCAACAGGGGCAACTATGGCTACACCTTC. V is TRBV9 and J is TRBJ1-2; 7 nucleotides line up with TRBD1. This CDR3 is built from 15 residues. The V gene end was trimmed by 3 bases and the J gene end by 2 bases; junction bases not matched to a gene: 7. In germline, CDR1 is SGDLS, CDR2 YYNGEE.

The rearrangement joins TRBV6-5 to TRBJ1-6, with D perhaps TRBD1 (5 bases). V was pared by 4 bases and J by 14 bases, with 15 bases between. Germline CDR1 MNHEY, CDR2 SVGAGI. This CDR3 region has 13 residues. The CDR3 sequence is CASSSRDFRALHF. In DNA, the CDR3 is TGTGCCAGCAGTTCCAGGGACTTCAGGGCCCTCCACTTT.

The chain recombines TRBV5-1 with TRBJ1-3, with TRBD1 as a possible D gene (6 bases). V dropped 2 bases and J dropped 0 bases, with 15 bases sitting between them. CDR1 is SGHRS, CDR2 YFSETQ, per germline. The CDR3 extends over 17 amino acids. The chain's CDR3 is CASSLTTGPPSGNTIYF. The CDR3 DNA reads TGCGCCAGCAGCTTAACTACAGGGCCTCCCTCTGGAAACACCATATATTTT.

The genes are TRBV2 and TRBJ2-2; the D is unclear. V was trimmed by 8 bases and J by 3 bases, leaving 19 bases between them. Germline V gives CDR1 SNHLY, CDR2 FYNNEI. This CDR3 has 16 amino acids. CDR3 coding DNA: TGTGCCAGCCTTGGCGGCTCTAACCGAGACACCGGGGAGCTGTTTTTT. Translation: CASLGGSNRDTGELFF.

In its sample, this clone was seen a few times. The rearrangement links TRBV28 to TRBJ2-7; the D gene is possibly TRBD1 (5 bases). The V end lost 8 bases, the J end lost 6 bases, and 17 bases lay between the germline ends. The V gene's germline CDR1 is MDHEN and CDR2 SYDVKM. The CDR3 spans 13 residues. The CDR3 region has the DNA TGTGCCAGCGAGCAGGGTGGTTTCTTCGAGCAGTACTTC. Protein product: CASEQGGFFEQYF.

The rearrangement uses TRBV5-4 and TRBJ1-1; D is possibly TRBD1 (6 bases). The CDR3 contains 16 residues. Trimming shortened V by 0 bases and J by 1 base, and 13 bases separated the two germline ends. Germline values: CDR1 SGHNT, CDR2 YYREEE (reference sequence). The CDR3: CASSLGHRVSNTEAFF. In nucleotides, the CDR3 is TGTGCCAGCAGCTTGGGTCACAGGGTATCGAACACTGAAGCTTTCTTT.

This chain connects TRBV7-3 to TRBJ1-5; D may be TRBD1 (5 bases). V was trimmed by 7 bases and J by 0 bases, leaving 13 bases between them. The CDR3 has 15 amino acids. CDR1 and CDR2 from the germline V gene are SGHTA and FQGTGA. The DNA of the CDR3 is TGTGCCAGCAAGGCGGGAGGGGATAGCAATCAGCCCCAGCATTTT. This sequence encodes CASKAGGDSNQPQHF.

This chain connects TRBV7-2 to TRBJ2-2, with D maybe TRBD2 (6 bases). Germline assignment: CDR1 SGHTA and CDR2 FQGNSA. V lost 7 bases to trimming and J lost 7 bases, with 22 bases between them. CDR3 length: 16 residues. The CDR3 sequence is CASTRILGGFNGELFF. CDR3 nucleotides: TGTGCCAGCACCCGCATCCTGGGGGGATTCAACGGGGAGCTGTTTTTT.

This clone was recorded only once. This chain joins TRBV6-6 and TRBJ1-2, with D unresolved. Germline CDR1 MNHNY, CDR2 SVGAGI (reference sequence). Trimming left V 6 bases short and J 7 bases short, with 18 bases between. The CDR3 is made up of 14 amino acids. CDR3 bases: TGTGCCAGCAGCTTCGACTCGACTACCCGTGGCTACACCTTC. Encoded protein: CASSFDSTTRGYTF.

In its sample, this clone was seen a few times. This may be a read error, as it is one base from a much larger clone. The J gene is TRBJ1-1, the V gene TRBV7-4, with TRBD1 identical over 11 bases. V shed 3 bases and J 2 bases; nucleotides not matched to a gene: 5. CDR3 length: 16 amino acids. CDR1 is SGHVT, CDR2 SQSDAQ, per germline. CDR3 DNA: TGTGCCAGCAGCTTGTTCGGGACAGGGGGTAACACTGAAGCTTTCTTT. Its translation: CASSLFGTGGNTEAFF.

The chain carries TRBV28 and TRBJ2-7, with D perhaps matching TRBD1 (5 bases). The V end was cut by 7 bases, the J end by 0 bases, with 10 bases between. CDR1 is MDHEN and CDR2 is SYDVKM in the germline V gene. The CDR3 totals 13 residues. CDR3 in DNA: TGTGCCAGCATAGGGGAAAGCTCCTACGAGCAGTACTTC. It encodes CASIGESSYEQYF.

This clone turned up a few times. The chain carries TRBV5-4 and TRBJ2-1; TRBD1 is a possible D gene (5 bases). Deletions cut 4 bases from V and 6 bases from J, with 14 bases between. In germline, CDR1 is SGHNT, CDR2 YYREEE (reference sequence). This CDR3 region has 14 residues. The CDR3 coding sequence is TGTGCCAGCAGCCGCCCGAGACAGACCAATGAGCAGTTCTTC. It codes for CASSRPRQTNEQFF.

The chain joins TRBV18 to TRBJ1-5; D perhaps matches TRBD1 (6 bases). V was pared by 6 bases and J by 7 bases, with 16 bases between. The CDR3 is 14 amino acids. The germline gives CDR1 KGHSH, CDR2 LQKENI. The CDR3 loop is CASSPTGELQPQHF. The CDR3 nucleotides read TGTGCCAGCTCGCCGACAGGTGAATTGCAGCCCCAGCATTTT. The full variable domain, completed using reference TRBV18 and TRBJ1-5, is NAGVMQNPRHLVRRRGQEARLRCSPMKGHSHVYWYRQLPEEGLKFMVYLQKENIIDESGMPKERFSAEFPKEGPSILRIQQVVRGDSAAYFCASSPTGELQPQHFGDGTRLSIL.